These 23 T cell receptor beta chains were sequenced from one sample in a study of shared clonotypes between healthy human individuals. Profiling relied on immunoSEQ multiplex PCR, and the TCRdb table lists in-frame clones only, not all of them. Here the sample spans some 650,000 clones, around 97% being singletons. Material for sequencing was naive CD4+ T cells sorted from blood. Subset defined: CD45RA+ positively selected. These receptors originate from a woman under 40 in good health.

The rearrangement links TRBV11-3 to TRBJ2-5, with D perhaps given as TRBD1 or TRBD2 (5 bases each). Trimming pared 5 bases from V and 4 bases from J, leaving 17 bases between. The CDR3 extends over 15 amino acids. Germline V gene data show CDR1 as SGHNT and CDR2 as YENEEA. CDR3 in DNA: TGTGCCAGCAGCCTAACCGGGGCCCACGGAGAGACCCAGTACTTC. This codes for CASSLTGAHGETQYF.

The gene calls are TRBV15 and TRBJ2-3; possibly TRBD1 for D (5 bases). The germline gives CDR1 LNHNV, CDR2 YYDKDF (reference sequence). The CDR3 runs to 15 residues. V was pared by 0 bases and J by 4 bases, with 11 bases between. CDR3 coding DNA: TGTGCCACCAGCAGAGATCTCGCCAGGGCAGATACGCAGTATTTT. It translates to CATSRDLARADTQYF. Full variable domain (rest looked up from reference TRBV15 and TRBJ2-3): DAMVIQNPRYQVTQFGKPVTLSCSQTLNHNVMYWYQQKSSQAPKLLFHYYDKDFNNEADTPDNFQSRRPNTSFCFLDIRSPGLGDTAMYLCATSRDLARADTQYFGPGTRLTVL.

This clone has a single count. The CDR3 reads CASSIENTEAFF. Written as DNA, the CDR3 is TGTGCCAGCAGCATAGAAAACACTGAAGCTTTCTTT. The chain couples TRBV14 to TRBJ1-1; D ambiguous. The CDR3 length is 12 residues. V shed 5 bases and J shed 2 bases, with 6 bases lying between them. The germline gives CDR1 SGHDN, CDR2 FVKESK.

V gene TRBV7-2 combines with J gene TRBJ2-5, with 7 bases identical to TRBD1. The J call could be wrong; TRBJ2-7 is a better fit for the DNA end. CDR1 is SGHTA, CDR2 FQGNSA, per germline. The CDR3 covers 15 residues. The CDR3 loop reads CASSLETGKPHEQYF. CDR3 nucleotides: TGTGCCAGCAGCTTAGAGACAGGGAAACCCCACGAGCAGTACTTC.

This chain uses TRBV19 with TRBJ2-2; D ambiguous. The CDR3 has 14 residues. CDR1 and CDR2 from the germline V gene are LNHDA and SQIVND (reference sequence). The V gene lost 6 bases and the J gene lost 1 base, with 9 bases spanning the gap. The CDR3 reads CASRRTRNTGELFF. In DNA form, the CDR3 reads TGTGCCAGTAGGCGGACCCGGAACACCGGGGAGCTGTTTTTT.

This clone occurred once. The chain links TRBV4-1 to TRBJ1-2; D is perhaps TRBD1 (5 bases). The V end lost 1 base, the J end lost 4 bases, and 16 bases lay between the germline ends. Germline assignment: CDR1 MGHRA and CDR2 YSYEKL. CDR3 length: 16 residues. CDR3 nucleotides: TGCGCCAGCAGCCAAGCGATGTTGGGGGTAGGCTATGGCTACACCTTC. Translated, it gives CASSQAMLGVGYGYTF.

The rearrangement links TRBV23-1 to TRBJ1-2, with D uncertain. TRBV23-1 is sorted into the ORF group, with uncertain function. V was clipped by 4 bases and J by 3 bases, with 12 bases between them. CDR3 size: 14 residues. The chain's CDR3 is CASSLCRRHYGYTF. The CDR3 nucleotides are TGCGCCAGCAGTCTGTGCAGGCGGCACTATGGCTACACCTTC.

V gene TRBV27 combines with J gene TRBJ1-1; D is ambiguous. The germline CDR1 and CDR2 sequences are MNHEY and SMNVEV (reference sequence). This CDR3 is 15 amino acids long. Trimming pared 3 bases from V and 0 bases from J, leaving 11 bases between. CDR3 sequence reads: CASSFSGTMNTEAFF. In nucleotides, the CDR3 is TGTGCCAGCAGTTTTAGTGGAACCATGAACACTGAAGCTTTCTTT.

The CDR3 sequence: CASSGRDRSSSGNTIYF. DNA for the CDR3: TGTGCCAGTAGTGGCCGGGACAGGTCAAGCTCTGGAAACACCATATATTTT. This rearrangement joins TRBV19 to TRBJ1-3; 8 bases align to TRBD1. Germline V gene data show CDR1 as LNHDA and CDR2 as SQIVND (reference sequence). V shed 5 bases and J 0 bases; nucleotides not matched to a gene: 9. The CDR3 sequence is 17 residues long.

This clone appeared once. The chain recombines TRBV11-2 with TRBJ2-1; D unresolved. This CDR3 has 14 residues. CDR1 and CDR2 (germline): SGHAT, FQNNGV. V lost 4 bases and J lost 2, with 9 bases in between. CDR3 residues: CASSSQPPYNEQFF. The CDR3 region has the DNA TGTGCCAGCAGCTCCCAACCCCCCTACAATGAGCAGTTCTTC.

The rearrangement links TRBV19 to TRBJ2-3; D ambiguous. V was trimmed by 4 bases and J by 2 bases, leaving 7 bases between them. Germline V gene lookup returns CDR1 LNHDA and CDR2 SQIVND (reference sequence). The CDR3 is 13 amino acids. The CDR3 loop reads CASSSGTTDTQYF. The CDR3 nucleotides read TGTGCCAGTAGTAGCGGTACCACAGATACGCAGTATTTT.

V and J are TRBV11-3 and TRBJ2-1; D is perhaps TRBD2 (6 bases). V lost 2 bases, J lost 7 bases, and 12 bases lay in between. The CDR3 consists of 14 residues. Germline lookup yields CDR1 SGHNT and CDR2 YENEEA. The CDR3 bases are TGTGCCAGCAGCTTATCTCGACTAGGGAATGAGCAGTTCTTC. Translated: CASSLSRLGNEQFF.

CDR3 residues: CASSSTGTDSYEQYF. For the CDR3, the DNA is TGTGCCAGCAGCTCAACCGGGACGGACTCCTACGAGCAGTACTTC. V usage is TRBV7-9 and J usage is TRBJ2-7; D may correspond to TRBD1 or TRBD2 (5 bases each). The germline V gene encodes CDR1 SEHNR and CDR2 FQNEAQ (reference sequence). Trimming pared 4 bases from V and 0 bases from J, leaving 13 bases between. The CDR3 extends over 15 amino acids.

The V gene is TRBV2, the J gene TRBJ1-2, with 7 nucleotides matching TRBD1. The germline V gene has CDR1 SNHLY and CDR2 FYNNEI. CDR3 length equals 13 residues. V lost 7 bases, J lost 4 bases, and 6 bases stayed unmatched. CDR3 residues: CASTKDRSYGYTF. Written as DNA, the CDR3 is TGTGCCAGCACCAAGGACAGGTCCTATGGCTACACCTTC.

The chain carries TRBV11-2 and TRBJ1-5; D perhaps matches TRBD1 (5 bases). Per the germline V gene, CDR1 is SGHAT and CDR2 is FQNNGV. The CDR3 length is 15 residues. V was cut by 1 base and J by 1 base, with 8 bases left in between. The CDR3: CASSLGAGSNQPQHF. CDR3 nucleotides: TGTGCCAGCAGCTTAGGTGCAGGGAGCAATCAGCCCCAGCATTTT. Combining the CDR3 with reference TRBV11-2 and TRBJ1-5 gives the whole variable domain EAGVAQSPRYKIIEKRQSVAFWCNPISGHATLYWYQQILGQGPKLLIQFQNNGVVDDSQLPKDRFSAERLKGVDSTLKIQPAKLEDSAVYLCASSLGAGSNQPQHFGDGTRLSIL.

The V call is TRBV29-1, the J call TRBJ2-3; 7 nucleotides match TRBD2. J gave up 0 bases and V 7 bases, and 4 bases lay outside the gene matches. Germline V gene data show CDR1 as SQVTM and CDR2 as ANQGSEA. The CDR3 is 13 residues long. For the CDR3, the DNA is TGCAGCGGGGGGGGTGCTAGCACAGATACGCAGTATTTT. Encoded protein: CSGGGASTDTQYF.

This clone showed up just once. The genes are TRBV28 and TRBJ1-5; TRBD1 might be the D (5 bases). Deletions cut 6 bases from V and 5 bases from J, with 8 bases between. CDR3 length: 12 amino acids. Germline V gene lookup returns CDR1 MDHEN and CDR2 SYDVKM. Here the CDR3 DNA reads TGTGCCAGCAGGGGGCTTGATCAGCCCCAGCATTTT. Translating it yields CASRGLDQPQHF. Supplemented by reference TRBV28 and TRBJ1-5, the full variable domain reads DVKVTQSSRYLVKRTGEKVFLECVQDMDHENMFWYRQDPGLGLRLIYFSYDVKMKEKGDIPEGYSVSREKKERFSLILESASTNQTSMYLCASRGLDQPQHFGDGTRLSIL.

The J gene is TRBJ1-6, the V gene TRBV10-3; TRBD1 is a possible D gene (6 bases). The length of the CDR3 is 13 residues. Trimming stripped 10 bases from V and 5 bases from J, with 12 bases between. The germline gives CDR1 ENHRY, CDR2 SYGVKD. CDR3 in amino acids: CATRSGDNSPLHF. The CDR3 nucleotides read TGTGCCACCCGTTCAGGGGATAATTCACCCCTCCACTTT.

The V call is TRBV4-1, the J call TRBJ1-2; no definite D call. The V end was cut by 0 bases, the J end by 5 bases, with 16 bases between. The CDR3 has 16 amino acids. Germline CDR1 is MGHRA and CDR2 is YSYEKL. CDR3 in DNA: TGCGCCAGCAGCCAAGATCTTCCCTTGGCCATATATGGCTACACCTTC. Amino acids: CASSQDLPLAIYGYTF.

The J gene is TRBJ1-1, the V gene TRBV28; TRBD1 aligns across 10 bases. CDR1 is MDHEN, CDR2 SYDVKM, per germline. Trimming took 3 bases from V and 3 from J; bases not matched to a gene: 10. This CDR3 contains 17 residues. The CDR3 region is CASSFYPSGTGDTEAFF. CDR3 DNA sequence: TGTGCCAGCAGTTTTTACCCCTCCGGGACAGGGGACACTGAAGCTTTCTTT.

The rearrangement uses TRBV4-1 and TRBJ2-1; 13 positions match TRBD2. The CDR3 covers 19 residues. Germline V lookup: CDR1 MGHRA, CDR2 YSYEKL. Trimming removed 0 bases from V and 6 bases from J; junction bases left unmatched: 11. CDR3 coding DNA: TGCGCCAGCAGCCAAGATCCCCGGACTAGCGGGAGCCTACGCAATGAGCAGTTCTTC. It translates to CASSQDPRTSGSLRNEQFF.

This chain uses TRBV6-6 with TRBJ2-7; TRBD1 might be the D (6 bases). CDR3 length: 12 residues. In germline, CDR1 is MNHNY, CDR2 SVGAGI (reference sequence). Trimming shortened V by 4 bases and J by 7 bases, and 11 bases separated the two germline ends. The CDR3 loop reads CASSSPDREQYF. CDR3 nucleotide sequence: TGTGCCAGCAGTTCTCCAGACAGGGAGCAGTACTTC.

The rearrangement joins TRBV19 to TRBJ2-1; 7 bases fit TRBD1. The V and J ends lost 10 bases and 7 bases, in that order; junction bases with no gene match: 28. CDR3 size: 19 residues. Germline lookup yields CDR1 LNHDA and CDR2 SQIVND (reference sequence). This chain's CDR3 is CATTVRGKDRRSLRNEQFF. The CDR3 DNA reads as TGTGCCACCACAGTGAGGGGAAAGGACAGGAGATCTTTGAGGAATGAGCAGTTCTTC.